The 21 T cell receptor beta chains below come from one sample, sequenced in a study of cytomegalovirus exposure and HLA in healthy donors. The primer mix had 60 Vbeta and 13 Jbeta primers. Sequencing was performed with immunoSEQ multiplex PCR; in TCRdb, only in-frame clones are kept and a portion is missing. The profile shows 140,000 to 150,000 clones, about a tenth of them singletons. The specimen was PBMCs. These receptors were obtained from a male donor in good health and CMV-seronegative.

The chain uses TRBV11-2 and TRBJ2-5; the match to TRBD1 covers 9 bases. In germline, CDR1 is SGHAT, CDR2 FQNNGV. This CDR3 has 17 amino acids. The trim removed 0 bases at V and 3 bases at J, leaving 8 bases unmatched. In DNA, the CDR3 is TGTGCCAGCAGCTTAGATGGGACAGGGTGGGGCAAAGAGACCCAGTACTTC. It is translated as CASSLDGTGWGKETQYF.

This chain joins TRBV9 and TRBJ2-4, with 9 bases fitting TRBD2. The V gene end was trimmed by 4 bases and the J gene end by 6 bases; junction bases not matched to a gene: 5. This CDR3 has 14 amino acids. In germline, CDR1 is SGDLS, CDR2 YYNGEE. CDR3 sequence reads: CASSPRTSANIQYF. In DNA form, the CDR3 reads TGTGCCAGCAGCCCCAGGACTAGCGCAAACATTCAGTACTTC.

This clone showed up just a few times. The same CDR3 also results from other DNA sequences found in this sample. V gene TRBV5-1 combines with J gene TRBJ2-7; 8 bases are shared with TRBD2. Germline CDR1 is SGHRS and CDR2 is YFSETQ. V was pared by 3 bases and J by 1 base, with 3 bases of the junction left unmatched. The CDR3 has 14 amino acids. CDR3 sequence: CASSWTSRSYEQYF. The CDR3 region has the DNA TGCGCCAGCAGCTGGACTAGCAGGTCCTACGAGCAGTACTTC. Supplemented by reference TRBV5-1 and TRBJ2-7, the full variable domain reads KAGVTQTPRYLIKTRGQQVTLSCSPISGHRSVSWYQQTPGQGLQFLFEYFSETQRNKGNFPGRFSGRQFSNSRSEMNVSTLELGDSALYLCASSWTSRSYEQYFGPGTRLTVT.

This clone was counted a few times. The V gene is TRBV5-1, the J gene TRBJ2-3; 7 bases agree with TRBD1. The trim removed 0 bases at V and 3 bases at J, leaving 4 bases unmatched. CDR1 and CDR2 from the germline V gene are SGHRS and YFSETQ. The CDR3 has 15 residues. For the CDR3, the DNA is TGCGCCAGCAGCTTGGGAGACAGGGCAACAGATACGCAGTATTTT. Translating it yields CASSLGDRATDTQYF. Full variable domain (rest looked up from reference TRBV5-1 and TRBJ2-3): KAGVTQTPRYLIKTRGQQVTLSCSPISGHRSVSWYQQTPGQGLQFLFEYFSETQRNKGNFPGRFSGRQFSNSRSEMNVSTLELGDSALYLCASSLGDRATDTQYFGPGTRLTVL.

This chain joins TRBV28 and TRBJ2-7; TRBD1 aligns across 7 bases. V was clipped by 5 bases and J by 0 bases; unmatched bases: 7. Germline CDR1 reads MDHEN; CDR2 reads SYDVKM. This CDR3 is 15 amino acids long. The CDR3 reads CASSVTGLSSYEQYF. CDR3 bases: TGTGCCAGCAGTGTGACAGGGTTAAGCTCCTACGAGCAGTACTTC.

This clone was seen a handful of times. This rearrangement joins TRBV5-8 to TRBJ2-3; TRBD1 agrees at 9 bases. The CDR3 is made up of 15 amino acids. Trimming removed 2 bases from V and 2 bases from J; junction bases left unmatched: 3. Germline V gene sequence: CDR1 SGHTS, CDR2 YDEGEE. The CDR3 nucleotides read TGTGCCAGCAGCTTTGGACAGGGGATCACAGATACGCAGTATTTT. Its translation: CASSFGQGITDTQYF. Using reference TRBV5-8 and TRBJ2-3 for the parts outside the CDR3, the full variable domain is EAGVTQSPTHLIKTRGQQATLRCSPISGHTSVYWYQQALGLGLQFLLWYDEGEERNRGNFPPRFSGRQFPNYSSELNVNALELEDSALYLCASSFGQGITDTQYFGPGTRLTVL.

This clone was seen a few times. CDR3: CASSPPDRAESGYTF. The CDR3 bases are TGTGCCAGCAGCCCTCCGGACAGGGCAGAATCTGGCTACACCTTC. This chain uses TRBV5-4 with TRBJ1-2; TRBD1 matches 8 bases. CDR1 and CDR2 (germline): SGHNT, YYREEE (reference sequence). J was trimmed by 7 bases and V by 4 bases; bases with no gene match: 12. The CDR3 loop spans 15 amino acids.

CDR3 loop: CASSQERDRARTEAFF. CDR3 bases: TGCGCCAGCAGCCAAGAGAGGGACAGGGCAAGGACTGAAGCTTTCTTT. The chain recombines TRBV4-3 with TRBJ1-1; TRBD1 agrees at 9 bases. The CDR3 is made up of 16 amino acids. With 0 bases clipped from V and 5 bases from J, the junction kept 7 bases outside the gene matches. CDR1 and CDR2 from the germline V gene are LGHNA and YSLEER.

The chain carries TRBV28 and TRBJ2-7; 9 nucleotides line up with TRBD2. The V gene's germline CDR1 is MDHEN and CDR2 SYDVKM. This CDR3 spans 15 amino acids. Trimming at V came to 5 bases and at J to 4 bases, leaving 9 bases not matched to a gene. The CDR3 reads CASSISGTSLYEQYF. The CDR3 region has the DNA TGTGCCAGCAGTATATCCGGGACTAGCCTATACGAGCAGTACTTC.

The chain couples TRBV25-1 to TRBJ1-6; the D gene is possibly TRBD1 (6 bases). The ends were cut back, 1 base at V and 7 bases at J, with 8 bases in the middle. The CDR3 extends over 14 amino acids. Germline assignment: CDR1 MGHDK and CDR2 SYGVNS. In DNA, the CDR3 is TGTGCCAGCAGTGAATGGCAGGGGAATTCACCCCTCCACTTT. The encoded protein is CASSEWQGNSPLHF.

This clone was picked up a small number of times. The rearrangement joins TRBV7-9 to TRBJ2-3; 8 nucleotides line up with TRBD2. The CDR3 covers 15 residues. The germline gives CDR1 SEHNR, CDR2 FQNEAQ (reference sequence). The ends lost 3 bases at V and 6 bases at J; junction bases unmatched: 8. The CDR3 is CASSFAAGGRDTQYF. Written as DNA, the CDR3 is TGTGCCAGCAGCTTCGCGGCGGGGGGCAGGGATACGCAGTATTTT.

Details on this clone: Other DNA sequences in this sample translate to the same CDR3. The J gene is TRBJ2-7, the V gene TRBV5-4; D is possibly TRBD2 (5 bases). V was pared by 2 bases and J by 1 base, with 10 bases between. The CDR3 sequence is 14 residues long. Germline V gene data show CDR1 as SGHNT and CDR2 as YYREEE (reference sequence). In DNA form, the CDR3 reads TGTGCCAGCAGCTTACGGGGATTGTCCTACGAGCAGTACTTC. It translates to CASSLRGLSYEQYF.

The chain joins TRBV25-1 to TRBJ2-5; a possible D gene is TRBD2 (6 bases). The CDR3 sequence is 11 residues long. The germline V and J ends were trimmed by 7 bases and 6 bases, with 9 bases remaining between them. CDR1 MGHDK and CDR2 SYGVNS come from the germline V gene. The CDR3 DNA sequence: TGTGCCAGCACGGGAGTAAAGACCCAGTACTTC. Protein: CASTGVKTQYF. Using reference TRBV25-1 and TRBJ2-5 for the parts outside the CDR3, the full variable domain is EADIYQTPRYLVIGTGKKITLECSQTMGHDKMYWYQQDPGMELHLIHYSYGVNSTEKGDLSSESTVSRIRTEHFPLTLESARPSHTSQYLCASTGVKTQYFGPGTRLLVL.

This clone was counted a few times. The chain joins TRBV6-1 to TRBJ1-5; no clear D gene. The CDR3 contains 12 residues. The ends were cut back, 5 bases at V and 9 bases at J, with 11 bases in the middle. Germline CDR1 MNHNS, CDR2 SASEGT. The DNA for the CDR3 is TGTGCCAGCAGTTTAAAACTCGGGCCCCAGCATTTT. It yields the protein CASSLKLGPQHF.

The chain links TRBV10-3 to TRBJ2-7, with D possibly being TRBD1 (5 bases). Germline V gene data show CDR1 as ENHRY and CDR2 as SYGVKD. The CDR3 runs to 14 residues. The V end lost 1 base, the J end lost 7 bases, and 14 bases lay between the germline ends. DNA for the CDR3: TGTGCCATCAGTGAGTGGAATAGGGGCGGTGAGCAGTACTTC. This gives the protein CAISEWNRGGEQYF.

The gene calls are TRBV4-3 and TRBJ2-7, with unresolved D. V lost 0 bases to trimming and J lost 3 bases, with 9 bases between them. CDR1 and CDR2 from the germline V gene are LGHNA and YSLEER. The CDR3 covers 14 residues. CDR3 DNA: TGCGCCAGCAGCCAAGACGGCGGTTTCTACGAGCAGTACTTC. Its translation is CASSQDGGFYEQYF.

This clone was found many times. The V and J genes are TRBV5-6 and TRBJ1-4; maybe TRBD1 (6 bases). V was trimmed by 4 bases and J by 5 bases, leaving 12 bases between them. Germline assignment: CDR1 SGHDT and CDR2 YYEEEE. CDR3 size: 14 residues. CDR3 in amino acids: CASSLRTVNEKLFF. The CDR3 DNA is TGTGCCAGCAGCCTCAGGACAGTGAATGAAAAACTGTTTTTT.

This clone was found a few times. The chain is built from TRBV4-2 and TRBJ2-2; D ambiguous. The V gene lost 1 base and the J gene lost 2 bases, with 11 bases spanning the gap. The CDR3 length is 16 residues. CDR1 is LGHNA, CDR2 YNFKEQ, per germline. The CDR3 nucleotides are TGTGCCAGCAGCCAAGGTGTACTGTTAAACACCGGGGAGCTGTTTTTT. It encodes CASSQGVLLNTGELFF.

This clone was observed a handful of times. This chain joins TRBV21-1 and TRBJ2-1; TRBD2, the D gene given by the table, was not confirmed from the DNA. TRBV21-1 is reported as a pseudogene. This CDR3 comprises 18 residues. For the CDR3, the DNA is TGTGCCAGCAGCAAAGACCCACTCGAGGCCCCTTTGATCAGTGAGCAGTTCTTC. It codes for CASSKDPLEAPLISEQFF.

The chain couples TRBV19 to TRBJ2-2; D perhaps matches TRBD2 (6 bases). Trimming took 7 bases from V and 3 from J, leaving 15 bases between them. The CDR3 consists of 15 residues. The germline CDR1 and CDR2 sequences are LNHDA and SQIVND (reference sequence). The CDR3 DNA reads TGTGCCAGTACCCCCTTTAGCGGCTACACCGGGGAGCTGTTTTTT. Its protein is CASTPFSGYTGELFF.

This clone was found a few times. The chain is built from TRBV29-1 and TRBJ1-4, with TRBD1 identical over 9 bases. The J segment lost 4 bases and the V segment lost 3 bases, leaving 0 bases of the junction unmatched. CDR3 length equals 13 residues. Germline CDR1 and CDR2: SQVTM and ANQGSEA. CDR3 protein: CSVETGGNEKLFF. Written as DNA, the CDR3 is TGCAGCGTTGAGACAGGGGGTAATGAAAAACTGTTTTTT.